This entry lists 15 T cell receptor beta chains sequenced from one sample in a study of cytomegalovirus exposure and HLA in healthy donors. It was with 60 Vbeta and 13 Jbeta primers that the PCR ran. Data came from immunoSEQ multiplex PCR; TCRdb stores just in-frame clones and leaves some out. The table has about 120,000 clones, approximately 80% seen once. Sequencing input: PBMCs. The receptors originated from a male donor in good health and CMV-seronegative.

J is TRBJ1-1 and V is TRBV7-9, with TRBD1 matching over 10 bases. With 5 bases clipped from V and 5 bases from J, the junction kept 5 bases outside the gene matches. The CDR3 length is 14 residues. Germline assignment: CDR1 SEHNR and CDR2 FQNEAQ (reference sequence). Written as DNA, the CDR3 is TGTGCCAGCAGCAAGGGGACAGGGGTAACTGAAGCTTTCTTT. It codes for CASSKGTGVTEAFF.

The chain joins TRBV5-6 to TRBJ1-4, with a tentative D call TRBD1 (5 bases). The CDR3 length is 16 residues. V gave up 0 bases and J gave up 0 bases, with 9 bases separating them. The germline gives CDR1 SGHDT, CDR2 YYEEEE. DNA of the CDR3: TGTGCCAGCAGCTTGGGACAGCAAACAACTAATGAAAAACTGTTTTTT. Encoded protein: CASSLGQQTTNEKLFF.

V and J are TRBV5-1 and TRBJ2-7; 8 bases map to TRBD1. From germline, CDR1 is SGHRS and CDR2 YFSETQ. The trim removed 4 bases at V and 6 bases at J, leaving 6 bases unmatched. The CDR3 loop spans 13 amino acids. The CDR3 loop is CASSGQGASEQYF. The CDR3 DNA is TGCGCCAGCAGCGGACAGGGTGCTTCCGAGCAGTACTTC.

This chain joins TRBV19 and TRBJ2-1; D may be TRBD2 (7 bases). Trimming removed 8 bases from V and 0 bases from J, with 17 bases in between. The CDR3 has 16 residues. From germline, CDR1 is LNHDA and CDR2 SQIVND (reference sequence). The CDR3 DNA reads TGTGCCAGTCAAGTTTCGGGGGGCAACTCCTACAATGAGCAGTTCTTC. Translation gives CASQVSGGNSYNEQFF.

This clone was detected once. The V call is TRBV6-1, the J call TRBJ1-5, with TRBD1 as a possible D gene (6 bases). The CDR3 has 13 residues. Germline CDR1 is MNHNS and CDR2 is SASEGT. The ends were cut back, 10 bases at V and 3 bases at J, with 13 bases in the middle. The CDR3 spells CATLGGLNQPQHF. In nucleotides, the CDR3 is TGTGCCACCCTAGGGGGTCTCAATCAGCCCCAGCATTTT.

The genes are TRBV4-2 and TRBJ2-1; tentatively, D is TRBD2 (5 bases). Germline CDR1 reads LGHNA; CDR2 reads YNFKEQ. V lost 1 base to trimming and J lost 2 bases, with 12 bases between them. The CDR3 extends over 16 amino acids. This chain's CDR3 is CASSQGAAVTYNEQFF. The CDR3 region has the DNA TGTGCCAGCAGCCAAGGAGCAGCGGTAACCTACAATGAGCAGTTCTTC.

This rearrangement joins TRBV29-1 to TRBJ1-2; 8 positions agree with TRBD1. The ends lost 7 bases at V and 5 bases at J; junction bases unmatched: 9. This CDR3 has 13 residues. In germline, CDR1 is SQVTM, CDR2 ANQGSEA. The DNA of the CDR3 is TGCAGCGCTGGACAGGGTGACTGGTATGGCTACACCTTC. Its protein product is CSAGQGDWYGYTF.

This chain joins TRBV7-8 and TRBJ1-2, with 8 bases lining up with TRBD1. There are 14 residues in the CDR3. The junction had 6 bases not matched to a gene; V was cut back by 5 bases and J by 4 bases. Germline loops: CDR1 SGHVS, CDR2 FQNEAQ. DNA for the CDR3: TGTGCCAGCAGCCCCGACAGGGGTTCCTATGGCTACACCTTC. This gives the protein CASSPDRGSYGYTF.

This clone was seen more than once but under ten times. The chain has TRBV29-1 and TRBJ1-1; 7 bases are shared with TRBD1. This CDR3 is built from 13 residues. Germline CDR1 and CDR2: SQVTM and ANQGSEA. V gave up 6 bases and J gave up 5 bases; unmatched junction bases: 9. The CDR3 loop is CSVSPGQRTEAFF. In nucleotides, the CDR3 is TGCAGCGTATCTCCGGGACAGAGGACTGAAGCTTTCTTT. The full variable domain, with the rest looked up from reference TRBV29-1 and TRBJ1-1, is SAVISQKPSRDICQRGTSLTIQCQVDSQVTMMFWYRQQPGQSLTLIATANQGSEATYESGFVIDKFPISRPNLTFSTLTVSNMSPEDSSIYLCSVSPGQRTEAFFGQGTRLTVV.

CDR3 residues: CASSYTSGSPDTQYF. The DNA of the CDR3 is TGTGCCAGCAGTTACACTAGCGGGAGCCCAGATACGCAGTATTTT. The chain employs TRBV6-5 and TRBJ2-3; 11 bases match TRBD2. V was pared by 2 bases and J by 4 bases, with 2 bases of the junction left unmatched. CDR3 length equals 15 residues. CDR1 is MNHEY and CDR2 is SVGAGI in the germline V gene.

The gene calls are TRBV25-1 and TRBJ2-7; a possible D gene is TRBD1 (6 bases). This CDR3 comprises 13 residues. The V gene lost 4 bases and the J gene lost 3 bases, with 10 bases spanning the gap. Germline V gene lookup returns CDR1 MGHDK and CDR2 SYGVNS. The CDR3 reads CASSVPGVYEQYF. In DNA form, the CDR3 reads TGTGCCAGCAGTGTTCCAGGGGTCTACGAGCAGTACTTC.

J is TRBJ2-1 and V is TRBV6-1, with 8 bases identical to TRBD1. This CDR3 has 12 residues. Germline CDR1 MNHNS, CDR2 SASEGT. With 8 bases clipped from V and 7 bases from J, the junction kept 4 bases outside the gene matches. The CDR3 nucleotides read TGTGCCAGCCGGACAGGGCTGAATGAGCAGTTCTTC. Protein sequence: CASRTGLNEQFF.

This chain links TRBV5-1 with TRBJ2-2; TRBD1 matches 7 bases. With 4 bases clipped from V and 4 bases from J, the junction kept 7 bases outside the gene matches. CDR3 size: 15 residues. CDR1 SGHRS and CDR2 YFSETQ come from the germline V gene. CDR3 bases: TGCGCCAGCAGCGAGTCGACAGGGTCCACCGGGGAGCTGTTTTTT. Its translation: CASSESTGSTGELFF.

This chain joins TRBV5-4 and TRBJ2-1; the match to TRBD2 covers 7 bases. This CDR3 comprises 16 residues. Losses at the gene ends were 2 bases for V and 4 bases for J; bases not matched to a gene: 9. Germline V gene data show CDR1 as SGHNT and CDR2 as YYREEE (reference sequence). This CDR3 reads CASSFGSGEPYNEQFF. The CDR3 DNA is TGTGCCAGCAGCTTCGGGAGCGGGGAACCGTACAATGAGCAGTTCTTC.

V is TRBV5-1 and J is TRBJ2-7, with a possible D match to TRBD2 (5 bases). Germline loops: CDR1 SGHRS, CDR2 YFSETQ. The V end lost 2 bases, the J end lost 2 bases, and 8 bases lay between the germline ends. This CDR3 has 13 residues. CDR3 in DNA: TGCGCCAGCAGCTTCCGGGAAGCCTACGAGCAGTACTTC. This translates into CASSFREAYEQYF.